One and the same sample provided the 10 T cell receptor beta chains below, sequenced in a study of blood T cell repertoires in COVID-19 (dated by TCRdb to the early 2020s). The library was produced with the immunoSEQ multiplex PCR assay. In TCRdb, the immuneACCESS table is reduced to in-frame sequences with V and J assigned. These tables do not hold every clone; where another copy was compared, an unresolved V gene accounts for under half, and the others remain unexplained. Here the sample has about 280,000 clones; 83% occur a single time. The ten biggest clones cover over 9% of the sample. Sequencing was carried out using peripheral blood. These receptor sequences come from a woman between 50 and 59 years old who had recovered from COVID-19.

The V call is TRBV28, the J call TRBJ2-5; 7 bases agree with TRBD2. V was clipped by 8 bases and J by 5 bases; unmatched bases: 5. CDR3 length: 12 amino acids. Germline lookup yields CDR1 MDHEN and CDR2 SYDVKM. The CDR3 nucleotides are TGTGCCAGCGGGAGGGCCGGTGAGACCCAGTACTTC. Its protein is CASGRAGETQYF.

The V and J genes are TRBV5-8 and TRBJ2-3; D not certain. V was trimmed by 2 bases and J by 0 bases, leaving 4 bases between them. CDR1 SGHTS and CDR2 YDEGEE come from the germline V gene. The CDR3 covers 13 residues. CDR3 in amino acids: CASSLRSTDTQYF. CDR3 nucleotides: TGTGCCAGCAGCTTACGGAGCACAGATACGCAGTATTTT.

V usage is TRBV7-6 and J usage is TRBJ2-7; weak D call: TRBD1 (6 bases). Germline CDR1 SGHVS, CDR2 FNYEAQ. There are 16 residues in the CDR3. V dropped 0 bases and J dropped 2 bases, with 14 bases sitting between them. The CDR3 nucleotides are TGTGCCAGCAGCTTAGCCCTAAGATCAGGGGCCTACGAGCAGTACTTC. Its protein product is CASSLALRSGAYEQYF.

This chain links TRBV4-3 with TRBJ2-2, with 7 bases matching TRBD1. Germline V CDR1 and CDR2: LGHNA, YSLEER. This CDR3 has 15 residues. The V and J ends lost 4 bases and 6 bases, in that order; junction bases with no gene match: 8. Here the CDR3 reads CASSRVLQGPGELFF. The CDR3 DNA is TGCGCCAGCAGCCGTGTCCTACAGGGGCCCGGGGAGCTGTTTTTT.

This clone was counted many times. The chain combines TRBV6-1 with TRBJ2-7, with 10 bases matching TRBD2. This CDR3 contains 15 residues. Trimming cost V 2 bases and J 1 base; bases outside gene matches: 2. Per germline, CDR1 MNHNS and CDR2 SASEGT. The CDR3 bases are TGTGCCAGCAGTGAAACGACTAGCGGGTCCTACGAGCAGTACTTC. This codes for CASSETTSGSYEQYF.

The chain is built from TRBV23-1 and TRBJ2-1; the D is unclear. TRBV23-1 is annotated as an ORF whose role is uncertain. The CDR3 is 16 amino acids. Trimming pared 0 bases from V and 2 bases from J, leaving 11 bases between. CDR3 in amino acids: CASSQSGPWPYNEQFF. The CDR3 region has the DNA TGCGCCAGCAGTCAATCTGGTCCTTGGCCCTACAATGAGCAGTTCTTC.

This clone was seen more than once but under ten times. The gene calls are TRBV3-1 (or the pseudogene TRBV3-2) and TRBJ1-1; tentative D call: TRBD1 (6 bases). Deletions cut 5 bases from V and 1 base from J, with 11 bases between. Germline V gene lookup returns CDR1 LGHDT and CDR2 YNNKEL (reference sequence). The CDR3 spans 14 residues. This chain's CDR3 is CASSGLTGNTEAFF. The CDR3 DNA is TGTGCCAGCAGCGGCCTGACAGGGAACACTGAAGCTTTCTTT.

The chain carries TRBV27 and TRBJ2-7, with 8 bases lining up with TRBD2. From germline, CDR1 is MNHEY and CDR2 SMNVEV (reference sequence). After removal of 4 bases from V and 1 base from J, the junction contained 12 bases not matched to a gene. The CDR3 loop spans 17 amino acids. The CDR3 DNA follows: TGTGCCAGCAGTTCCTTAGGCGGGGGGCAGGGTTCCTACGAGCAGTACTTC. Residues: CASSSLGGGQGSYEQYF.

The chain couples TRBV28 to TRBJ1-4, with 8 bases fitting TRBD1. This CDR3 is built from 15 residues. Germline CDR1 is MDHEN and CDR2 is SYDVKM. J gave up 6 bases and V 6 bases, and 9 bases lay outside the gene matches. The DNA for the CDR3 is TGTGCCAGCAGGCCTATAACAGGGGGATATGAAAAACTGTTTTTT. Translated: CASRPITGGYEKLFF.

In its sample, this clone was seen a few times. The CDR3 reads CASSLLYSPNYGYTF. Here the CDR3 DNA reads TGTGCCAGCAGTTTATTGTACAGTCCTAACTATGGCTACACCTTC. V and J are TRBV28 and TRBJ1-2, with D unclear. V gave up 1 base and J gave up 0 bases, with 9 bases separating them. This CDR3 contains 15 residues. The germline CDR1 and CDR2 sequences are MDHEN and SYDVKM.